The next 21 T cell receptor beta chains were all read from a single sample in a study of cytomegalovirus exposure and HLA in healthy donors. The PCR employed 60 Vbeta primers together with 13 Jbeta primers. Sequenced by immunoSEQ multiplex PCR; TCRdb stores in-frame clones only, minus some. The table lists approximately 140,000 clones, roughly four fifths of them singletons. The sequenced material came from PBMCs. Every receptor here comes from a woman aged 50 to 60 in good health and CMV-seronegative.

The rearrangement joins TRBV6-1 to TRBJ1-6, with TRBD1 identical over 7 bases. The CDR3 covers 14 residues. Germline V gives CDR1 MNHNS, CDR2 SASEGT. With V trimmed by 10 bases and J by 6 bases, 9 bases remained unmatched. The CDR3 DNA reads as TGTGCCACCAACTCAGGGGGTCTTAATTCACCCCTCCACTTT. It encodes CATNSGGLNSPLHF.

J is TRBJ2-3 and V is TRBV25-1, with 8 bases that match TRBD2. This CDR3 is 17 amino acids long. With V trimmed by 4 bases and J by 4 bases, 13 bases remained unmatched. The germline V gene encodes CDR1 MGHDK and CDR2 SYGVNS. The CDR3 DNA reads TGTGCCAGCAGTGCCCGTCTTGGAGCGGGGGAGGCAGATACGCAGTATTTT. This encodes CASSARLGAGEADTQYF.

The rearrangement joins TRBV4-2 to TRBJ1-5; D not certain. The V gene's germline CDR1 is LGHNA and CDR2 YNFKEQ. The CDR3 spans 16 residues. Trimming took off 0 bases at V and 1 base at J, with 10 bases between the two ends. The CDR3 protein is CASSQDREWSNQPQHF. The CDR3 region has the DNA TGTGCCAGCAGCCAAGATCGGGAGTGGAGCAATCAGCCCCAGCATTTT.

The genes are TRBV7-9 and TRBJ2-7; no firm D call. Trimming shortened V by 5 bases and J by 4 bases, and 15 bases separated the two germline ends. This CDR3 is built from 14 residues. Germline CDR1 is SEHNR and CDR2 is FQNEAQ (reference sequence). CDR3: CASSPSEEAYEQYF. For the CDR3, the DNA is TGTGCCAGCAGCCCAAGTGAAGAAGCGTACGAGCAGTACTTC.

The CDR3 loop reads CASSLDGRAGNTIYF. Written as DNA, the CDR3 is TGTGCCAGCAGCTTGGACGGCAGGGCTGGAAACACCATATATTTT. V is TRBV5-4 and J is TRBJ1-3, with TRBD1 as a possible D gene (5 bases). Trimming took 0 bases from V and 2 from J, leaving 9 bases between them. Per germline, CDR1 SGHNT and CDR2 YYREEE (reference sequence). CDR3 length: 15 residues. The full variable domain, rest sourced from reference TRBV5-4 and TRBJ1-3, is ETGVTQSPTHLIKTRGQQVTLRCSSQSGHNTVSWYQQALGQGPQFIFQYYREEENGRGNFPPRFSGLQFPNYSSELNVNALELDDSALYLCASSLDGRAGNTIYFGEGSWLTVV.

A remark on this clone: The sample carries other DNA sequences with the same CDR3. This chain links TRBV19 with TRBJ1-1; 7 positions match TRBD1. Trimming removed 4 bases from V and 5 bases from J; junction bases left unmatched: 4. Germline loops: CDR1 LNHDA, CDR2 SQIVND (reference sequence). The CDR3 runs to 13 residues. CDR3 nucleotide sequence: TGTGCCAGTAGTACCACAGGGGATACTGAAGCTTTCTTT. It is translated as CASSTTGDTEAFF.

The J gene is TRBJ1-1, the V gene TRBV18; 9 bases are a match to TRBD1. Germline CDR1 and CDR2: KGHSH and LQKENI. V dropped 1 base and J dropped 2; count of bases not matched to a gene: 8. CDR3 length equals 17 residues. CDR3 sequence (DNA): TGTGCCAGCTCACCACTCAGCCTGGGACAGGGAAACACTGAAGCTTTCTTT. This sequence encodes CASSPLSLGQGNTEAFF.

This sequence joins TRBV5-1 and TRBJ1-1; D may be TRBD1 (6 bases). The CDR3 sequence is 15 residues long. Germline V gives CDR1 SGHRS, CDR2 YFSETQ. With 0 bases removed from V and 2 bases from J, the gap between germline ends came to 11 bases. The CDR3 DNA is TGCGCCAGCAGCTTGGCCCTACAGGGTAACACTGAAGCTTTCTTT. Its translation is CASSLALQGNTEAFF. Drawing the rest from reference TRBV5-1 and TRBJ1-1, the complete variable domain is KAGVTQTPRYLIKTRGQQVTLSCSPISGHRSVSWYQQTPGQGLQFLFEYFSETQRNKGNFPGRFSGRQFSNSRSEMNVSTLELGDSALYLCASSLALQGNTEAFFGQGTRLTVV.

The CDR3 is CASRPGSFHEQYF. The CDR3 DNA reads as TGTGCCAGCAGGCCTGGCAGTTTTCACGAGCAGTACTTC. The rearrangement links TRBV2 to TRBJ2-7; D remains unclear. V lost 6 bases and J lost 5, with 14 bases in between. There are 13 residues in the CDR3. Germline loops: CDR1 SNHLY, CDR2 FYNNEI.

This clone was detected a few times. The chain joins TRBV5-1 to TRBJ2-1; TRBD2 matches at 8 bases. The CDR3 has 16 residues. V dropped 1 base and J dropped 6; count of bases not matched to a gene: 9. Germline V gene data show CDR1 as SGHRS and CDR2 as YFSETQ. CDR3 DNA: TGCGCCAGCAGCTTGACCGCTCTAGCGGGCCCCAATGAGCAGTTCTTC. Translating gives CASSLTALAGPNEQFF.

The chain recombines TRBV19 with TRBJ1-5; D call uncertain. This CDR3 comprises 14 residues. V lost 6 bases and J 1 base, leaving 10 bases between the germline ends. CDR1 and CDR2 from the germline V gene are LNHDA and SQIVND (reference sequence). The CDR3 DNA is TGTGCCAGTAGACGAGAATTGAGCAATCAGCCCCAGCATTTT. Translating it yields CASRRELSNQPQHF.

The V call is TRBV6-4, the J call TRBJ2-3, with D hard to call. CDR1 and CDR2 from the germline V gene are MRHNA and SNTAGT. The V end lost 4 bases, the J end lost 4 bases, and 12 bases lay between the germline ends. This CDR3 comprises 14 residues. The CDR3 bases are TGTGCCAGCAGTGGGTTCCACCGCGCAGATACGCAGTATTTT. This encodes CASSGFHRADTQYF.

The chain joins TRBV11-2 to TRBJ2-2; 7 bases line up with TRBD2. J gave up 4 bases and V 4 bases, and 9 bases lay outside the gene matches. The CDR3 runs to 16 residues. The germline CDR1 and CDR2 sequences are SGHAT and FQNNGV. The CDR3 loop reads CASSSGGGVVTGELFF. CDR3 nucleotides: TGTGCCAGCAGCTCCGGGGGAGGGGTTGTCACCGGGGAGCTGTTTTTT.

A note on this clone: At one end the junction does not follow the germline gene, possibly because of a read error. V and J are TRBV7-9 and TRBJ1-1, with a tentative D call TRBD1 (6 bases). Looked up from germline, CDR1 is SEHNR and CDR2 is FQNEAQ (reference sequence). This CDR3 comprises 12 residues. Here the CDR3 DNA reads TGTTCCAGCAGCTTAGTTCAGGGGCAAGCTTTCTTT. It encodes CSSSLVQGQAFF.

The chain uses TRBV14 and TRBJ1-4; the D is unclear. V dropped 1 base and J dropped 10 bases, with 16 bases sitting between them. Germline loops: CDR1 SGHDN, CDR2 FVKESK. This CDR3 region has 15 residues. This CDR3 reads CASSQVNSIGGKLFF. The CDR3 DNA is TGTGCCAGCAGCCAAGTCAACAGTATAGGTGGAAAACTGTTTTTT.

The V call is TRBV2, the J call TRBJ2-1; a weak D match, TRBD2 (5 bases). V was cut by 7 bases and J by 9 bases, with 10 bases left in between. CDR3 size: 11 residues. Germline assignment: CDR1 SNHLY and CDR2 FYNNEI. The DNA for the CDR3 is TGTGCCAGCACCCTACTAGGTGAGCAGTTCTTC. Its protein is CASTLLGEQFF.

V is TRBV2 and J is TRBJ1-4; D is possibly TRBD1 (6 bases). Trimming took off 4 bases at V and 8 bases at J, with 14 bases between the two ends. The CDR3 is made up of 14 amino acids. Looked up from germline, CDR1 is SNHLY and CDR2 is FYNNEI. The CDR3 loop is CASSADRFREKLFF. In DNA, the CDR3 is TGTGCCAGCAGTGCCGACAGGTTTAGGGAAAAACTGTTTTTT.

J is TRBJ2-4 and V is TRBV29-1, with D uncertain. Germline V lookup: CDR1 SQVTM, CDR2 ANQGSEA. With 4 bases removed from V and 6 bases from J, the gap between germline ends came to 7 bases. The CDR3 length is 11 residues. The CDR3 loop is CSVVWRNIQYF. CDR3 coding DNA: TGCAGCGTTGTGTGGAGAAACATTCAGTACTTC.

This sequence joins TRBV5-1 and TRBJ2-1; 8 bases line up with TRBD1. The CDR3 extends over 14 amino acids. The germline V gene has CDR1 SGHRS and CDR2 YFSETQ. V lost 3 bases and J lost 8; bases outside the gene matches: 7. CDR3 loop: CASSSSGGWDEQFF. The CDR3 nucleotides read TGCGCCAGCAGCTCGTCAGGGGGCTGGGATGAGCAGTTCTTC.

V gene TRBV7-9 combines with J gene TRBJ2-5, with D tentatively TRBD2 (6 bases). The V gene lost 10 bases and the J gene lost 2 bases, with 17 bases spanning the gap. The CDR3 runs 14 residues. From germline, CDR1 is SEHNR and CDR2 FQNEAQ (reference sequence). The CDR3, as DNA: TGTGCCATCCACCTCCGGGACTCTCAAGAGACCCAGTACTTC. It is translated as CAIHLRDSQETQYF. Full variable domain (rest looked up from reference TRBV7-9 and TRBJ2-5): DTGVSQNPRHKITKRGQNVTFRCDPISEHNRLYWYRQTLGQGPEFLTYFQNEAQLEKSRLLSDRFSAERPKGSFSTLEIQRTEQGDSAMYLCAIHLRDSQETQYFGPGTRLLVL.

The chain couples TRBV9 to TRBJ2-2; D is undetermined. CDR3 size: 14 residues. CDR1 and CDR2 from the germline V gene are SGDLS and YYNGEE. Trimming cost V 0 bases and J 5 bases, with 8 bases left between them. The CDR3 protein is CASSVGATTGELFF. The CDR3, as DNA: TGTGCCAGCAGCGTAGGCGCAACGACCGGGGAGCTGTTTTTT.